This T cell receptor beta chain was recovered during a study of CD8 T cells in ankylosing spondylitis. The study, taken as a whole, reports: A TCR beta motif of about 8 highly homologous variants seemed to mark ankylosing spondylitis blood.

J gave up 5 bases and V 6 bases, and 6 bases lay outside the gene matches. CDR1 is DFQATT and CDR2 is SNEGSKA in the germline V gene (reference sequence). The CDR3 has 13 residues. Quantitative 5'-RACE with molecular barcodes produced the TCR beta libraries. TCRdb called the 5' RACE reads again in MiXCR, with one record for every CDR3 protein. The top ten hold roughly a third of the sample, which has approximately 140,000 distinct CDR3 sequences, 15% to 20% seen once. This clonotype was seen repeatedly, ten times or more. The antigen remains undetermined. Input material: blood, either unsorted or a sorted T cell fraction (not recorded which). The source is a male donor with ankylosing spondylitis. The chain joins TRBV20-1 to TRBJ2-7, with TRBD2 identical over 11 bases. In DNA, the CDR3 is TGCAGTGCCATCGGACTAGCGGGCCACGAGCAGTACTTC. Residues: CSAIGLAGHEQYF.